These 10 T cell receptor beta chains were all obtained from the same sample, sequenced in a study of graft-versus-host responses after intestinal transplantation. Antigen specificity for these receptors is unknown. Produced via immunoSEQ multiplex PCR; TCRdb's table is partial and in-frame only. The repertoire holds about 99,000 clones, with about 90% as singletons. The source was unstimulated CD4+ T cells sorted from spleen or lymph node cells, collected before intestinal transplant. Receptors originate from a human donor who received an intestinal transplant.

The chain is built from TRBV7-3 and TRBJ2-1, with D possibly TRBD1 on 6 matching bases. The CDR3 covers 15 residues. V was cut by 5 bases and J by 8 bases, with 19 bases left in between. From germline, CDR1 is SGHTA and CDR2 FQGTGA. This CDR3 reads CASSPARSAGDEQFF. The CDR3 DNA is TGTGCCAGCAGCCCCGCCAGGAGCGCAGGGGATGAGCAGTTCTTC.

The chain has TRBV30 and TRBJ2-5; 10 bases agree with TRBD1. Germline CDR1 reads GTSNPN; CDR2 reads SVGIG (reference sequence). V lost 2 bases to trimming and J lost 5 bases; unmatched junction nucleotides: 11. The CDR3 covers 16 residues. This CDR3 reads CAWSIPGTGAEETQYF. The CDR3, as DNA: TGTGCCTGGAGTATCCCCGGGACAGGGGCCGAGGAGACCCAGTACTTC.

The chain has TRBV5-1 and TRBJ2-3; D is perhaps TRBD1 (5 bases). The CDR3 loop spans 14 amino acids. Germline CDR1 reads SGHRS; CDR2 reads YFSETQ. The V end was cut by 4 bases, the J end by 0 bases, with 9 bases between. The CDR3 DNA reads as TGCGCCAGCAGCGGACAAACTAGCACAGATACGCAGTATTTT. Translating it yields CASSGQTSTDTQYF.

The genes are TRBV27 and TRBJ2-7, with 11 bases matching TRBD1. In germline, CDR1 is MNHEY, CDR2 SMNVEV (reference sequence). CDR3 size: 17 residues. V was clipped by 5 bases and J by 5 bases; unmatched bases: 14. The CDR3 here is CASSTYLRDRGFHEQYF. The CDR3 DNA follows: TGTGCCAGCAGTACCTACCTCCGGGACAGGGGGTTCCACGAGCAGTACTTC.

V is TRBV10-3 and J is TRBJ1-3, with D uncertain. CDR1 is ENHRY, CDR2 SYGVKD, per germline. The CDR3 consists of 15 residues. V dropped 5 bases and J dropped 0 bases, with 11 bases sitting between them. The CDR3: CAISSHGGSGNTIYF. DNA of the CDR3: TGTGCCATCAGTAGCCATGGAGGCTCTGGAAACACCATATATTTT.

The chain uses TRBV11-2 and TRBJ2-7; no reliable D call. The CDR3 runs 15 residues. Germline V gives CDR1 SGHAT, CDR2 FQNNGV. The V and J ends lost 2 bases and 0 bases respectively, with 11 bases between them. The CDR3 loop reads CASSLNIASSYEQYF. As DNA, the CDR3 is TGTGCCAGCAGCTTAAACATTGCCTCCTCCTACGAGCAGTACTTC.

The V and J genes are TRBV27 and TRBJ1-5; D possibly corresponds to TRBD1 (5 bases). The CDR3 has 17 amino acids. Germline V gene lookup returns CDR1 MNHEY and CDR2 SMNVEV (reference sequence). The V and J ends lost 2 bases and 3 bases respectively, with 17 bases between them. The CDR3 loop reads CASSLRGGGETNQPQHF. In DNA form, the CDR3 reads TGTGCCAGCAGTTTACGGGGCGGAGGGGAAACCAATCAGCCCCAGCATTTT.

V and J are TRBV7-9 and TRBJ2-5; D gene unclear. Germline V gives CDR1 SEHNR, CDR2 FQNEAQ (reference sequence). The length of the CDR3 is 13 residues. Trimming took 5 bases from V and 5 from J, leaving 12 bases between them. The CDR3: CASSRPLEETQYF. The CDR3 nucleotides read TGTGCCAGCAGCCGTCCGCTGGAGGAGACCCAGTACTTC.

This clone was found a few times. This chain links TRBV18 with TRBJ1-5; D call uncertain. The CDR3 spans 16 residues. V gave up 3 bases and J gave up 5 bases, with 17 bases separating them. CDR1 and CDR2 (germline): KGHSH, LQKENI. The CDR3 spells CASSPYGRPWDQPQHF. CDR3 DNA sequence: TGTGCCAGCTCACCCTACGGGCGCCCTTGGGATCAGCCCCAGCATTTT.

The chain recombines TRBV2 with TRBJ2-3; D unresolved. The CDR3 runs to 13 residues. Germline CDR1 is SNHLY and CDR2 is FYNNEI. The V and J ends lost 6 bases and 3 bases respectively, with 10 bases between them. The CDR3 DNA is TGTGCCAGCAGCCAGCTGGGGACAGATACGCAGTATTTT. Protein product: CASSQLGTDTQYF. The whole variable domain, remainder taken from reference TRBV2 and TRBJ2-3, is EPEVTQTPSHQVTQMGQEVILRCVPISNHLYFYWYRQILGQKVEFLVSFYNNEISEKSEIFDDQFSVERPDGSNFTLKIRSTKLEDSAMYFCASSQLGTDTQYFGPGTRLTVL.